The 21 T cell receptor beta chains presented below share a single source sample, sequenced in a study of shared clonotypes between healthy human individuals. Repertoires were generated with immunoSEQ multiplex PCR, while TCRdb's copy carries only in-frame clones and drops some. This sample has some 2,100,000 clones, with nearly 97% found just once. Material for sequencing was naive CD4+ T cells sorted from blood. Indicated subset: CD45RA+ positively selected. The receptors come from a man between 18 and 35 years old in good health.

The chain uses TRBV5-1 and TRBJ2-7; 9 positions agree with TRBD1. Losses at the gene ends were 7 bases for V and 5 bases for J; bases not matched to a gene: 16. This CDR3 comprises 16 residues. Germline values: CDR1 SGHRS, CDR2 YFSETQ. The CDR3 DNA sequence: TGCGCCAGCTGCTCTGCCCCCGGGACAGGGTTTAACGAGCAGTACTTC. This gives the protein CASCSAPGTGFNEQYF.

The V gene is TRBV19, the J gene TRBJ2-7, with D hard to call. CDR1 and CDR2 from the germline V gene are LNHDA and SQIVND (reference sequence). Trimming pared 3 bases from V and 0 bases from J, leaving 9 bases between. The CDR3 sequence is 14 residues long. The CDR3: CASSMSSSSYEQYF. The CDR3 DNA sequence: TGTGCCAGTAGTATGAGTTCTTCCTCCTACGAGCAGTACTTC.

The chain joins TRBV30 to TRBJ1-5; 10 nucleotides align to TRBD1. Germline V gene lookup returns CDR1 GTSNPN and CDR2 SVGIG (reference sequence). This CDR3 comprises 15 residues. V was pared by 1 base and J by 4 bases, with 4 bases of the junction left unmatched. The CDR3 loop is CAWSAGTGENQPQHF. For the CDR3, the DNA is TGTGCCTGGAGTGCAGGGACAGGGGAAAATCAGCCCCAGCATTTT.

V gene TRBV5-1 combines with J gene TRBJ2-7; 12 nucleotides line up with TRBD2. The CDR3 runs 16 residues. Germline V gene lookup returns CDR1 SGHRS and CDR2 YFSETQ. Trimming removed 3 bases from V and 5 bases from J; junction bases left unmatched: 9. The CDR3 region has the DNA TGCGCCAGCAGCTACACGACTAGCGGGAGAAGCCACGAGCAGTACTTC. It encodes CASSYTTSGRSHEQYF. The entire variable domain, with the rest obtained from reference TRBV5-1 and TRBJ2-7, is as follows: KAGVTQTPRYLIKTRGQQVTLSCSPISGHRSVSWYQQTPGQGLQFLFEYFSETQRNKGNFPGRFSGRQFSNSRSEMNVSTLELGDSALYLCASSYTTSGRSHEQYFGPGTRLTVT.

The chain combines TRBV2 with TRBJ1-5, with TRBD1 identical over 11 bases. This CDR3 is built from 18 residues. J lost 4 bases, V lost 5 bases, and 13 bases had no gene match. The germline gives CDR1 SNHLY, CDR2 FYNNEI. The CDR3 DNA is TGTGCCAGCAGTAAAACGCCTTTAGGGACAGGGGGAAATCAGCCCCAGCATTTT. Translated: CASSKTPLGTGGNQPQHF.

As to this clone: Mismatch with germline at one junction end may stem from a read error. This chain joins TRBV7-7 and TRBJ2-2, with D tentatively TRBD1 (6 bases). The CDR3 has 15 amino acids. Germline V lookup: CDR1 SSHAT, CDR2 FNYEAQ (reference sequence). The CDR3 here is CASSLEGESTGELFF. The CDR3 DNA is TGTGCTAGCAGCTTAGAGGGGGAAAGCACCGGGGAGCTGTTTTTT.

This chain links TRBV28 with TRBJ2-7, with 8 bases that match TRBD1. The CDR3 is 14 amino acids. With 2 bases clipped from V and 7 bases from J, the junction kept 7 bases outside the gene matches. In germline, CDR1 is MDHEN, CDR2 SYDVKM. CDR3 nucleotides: TGTGCCAGCAGTTTACCAAGACAGGGGTGGGAGCAGTACTTC. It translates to CASSLPRQGWEQYF.

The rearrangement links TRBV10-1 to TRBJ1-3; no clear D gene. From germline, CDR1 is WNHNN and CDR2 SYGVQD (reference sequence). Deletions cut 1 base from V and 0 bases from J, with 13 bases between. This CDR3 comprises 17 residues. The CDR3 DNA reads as TGCGCCAGCAGTGAGTACGACCAGGCCGGCTCTGGAAACACCATATATTTT. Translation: CASSEYDQAGSGNTIYF.

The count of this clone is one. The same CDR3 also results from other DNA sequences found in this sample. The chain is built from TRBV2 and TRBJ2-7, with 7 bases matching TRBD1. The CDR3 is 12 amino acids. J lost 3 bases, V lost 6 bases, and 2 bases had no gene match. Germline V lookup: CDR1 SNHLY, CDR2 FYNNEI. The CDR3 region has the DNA TGTGCCAGCAGGAGGACAGGCTACGAGCAGTACTTC. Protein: CASRRTGYEQYF.

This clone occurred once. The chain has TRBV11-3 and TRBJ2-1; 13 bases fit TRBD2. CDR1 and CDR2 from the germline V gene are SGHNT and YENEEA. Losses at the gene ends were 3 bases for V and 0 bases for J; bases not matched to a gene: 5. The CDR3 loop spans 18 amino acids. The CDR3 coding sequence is TGTGCCAGCAGCTTGGGGGGACTAGCGGGATCCTCCTACAATGAGCAGTTCTTC. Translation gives CASSLGGLAGSSYNEQFF.

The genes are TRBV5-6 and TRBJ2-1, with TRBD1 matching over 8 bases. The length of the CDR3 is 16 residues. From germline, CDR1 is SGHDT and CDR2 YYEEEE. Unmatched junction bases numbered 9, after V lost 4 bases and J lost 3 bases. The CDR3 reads CASSRTTGTGYNEQFF. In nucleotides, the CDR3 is TGTGCCAGCAGCAGAACAACCGGGACAGGCTACAATGAGCAGTTCTTC.

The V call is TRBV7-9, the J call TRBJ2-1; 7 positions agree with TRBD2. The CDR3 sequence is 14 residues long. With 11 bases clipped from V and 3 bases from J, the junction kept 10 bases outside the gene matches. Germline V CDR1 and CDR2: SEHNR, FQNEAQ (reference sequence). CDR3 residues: CAGPPSGIYNEQFF. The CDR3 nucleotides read TGTGCCGGTCCCCCAAGCGGGATCTACAATGAGCAGTTCTTC.

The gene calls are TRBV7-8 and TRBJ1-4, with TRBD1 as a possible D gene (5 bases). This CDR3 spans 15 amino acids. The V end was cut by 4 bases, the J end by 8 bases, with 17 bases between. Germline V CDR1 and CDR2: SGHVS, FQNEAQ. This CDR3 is CASSWGDARGEKLFF. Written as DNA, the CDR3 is TGTGCCAGCAGCTGGGGCGACGCCCGGGGGGAAAAACTGTTTTTT.

CDR3 DNA: TGTGCCAGTAGTAACGGGCAGGGCTTCTCTGGAAACACCATATATTTT. It yields the protein CASSNGQGFSGNTIYF. This chain joins TRBV19 and TRBJ1-3; D may be TRBD1 (5 bases). CDR3 length: 16 residues. V lost 4 bases, J lost 0 bases, and 13 bases lay in between. Germline V gives CDR1 LNHDA, CDR2 SQIVND (reference sequence).

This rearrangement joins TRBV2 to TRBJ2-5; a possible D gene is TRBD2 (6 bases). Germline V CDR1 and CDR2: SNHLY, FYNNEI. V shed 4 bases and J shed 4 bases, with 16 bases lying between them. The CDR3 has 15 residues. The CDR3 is CASSARLGLRETQYF. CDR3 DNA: TGTGCCAGCAGTGCGAGACTAGGGCTTCGAGAGACCCAGTACTTC.

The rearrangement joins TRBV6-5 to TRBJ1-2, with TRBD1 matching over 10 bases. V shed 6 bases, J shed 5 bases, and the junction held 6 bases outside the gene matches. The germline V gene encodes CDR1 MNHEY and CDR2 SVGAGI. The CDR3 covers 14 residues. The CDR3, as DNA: TGTGCCAGCAGGGTGACAGGGGGCGCGTATGGCTACACCTTC. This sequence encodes CASRVTGGAYGYTF.

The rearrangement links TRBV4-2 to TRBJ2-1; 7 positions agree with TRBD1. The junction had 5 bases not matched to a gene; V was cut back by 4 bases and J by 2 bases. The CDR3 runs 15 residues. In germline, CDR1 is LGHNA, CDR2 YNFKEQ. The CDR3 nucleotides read TGTGCCAGCAGCCGTACAGGGGATCCCTACAATGAGCAGTTCTTC. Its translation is CASSRTGDPYNEQFF.

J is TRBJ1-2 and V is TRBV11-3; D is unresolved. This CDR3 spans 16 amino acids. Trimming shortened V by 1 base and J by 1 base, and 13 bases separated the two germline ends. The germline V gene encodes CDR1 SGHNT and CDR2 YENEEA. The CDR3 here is CASSLGIFRLNYGYTF. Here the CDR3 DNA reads TGTGCCAGCAGCTTAGGTATTTTCAGACTTAACTATGGCTACACCTTC. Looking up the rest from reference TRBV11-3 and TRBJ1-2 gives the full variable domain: EAGVVQSPRYKIIEKKQPVAFWCNPISGHNTLYWYLQNLGQGPELLIRYENEEAVDDSQLPKDRFSAERLKGVDSTLKIQPAELGDSAVYLCASSLGIFRLNYGYTFGSGTRLTVV.

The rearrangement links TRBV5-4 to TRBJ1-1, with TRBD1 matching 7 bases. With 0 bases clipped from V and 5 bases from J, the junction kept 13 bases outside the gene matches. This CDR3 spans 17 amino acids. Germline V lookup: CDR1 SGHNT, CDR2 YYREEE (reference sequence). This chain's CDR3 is CASSLGTGLYERTEAFF. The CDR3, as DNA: TGTGCCAGCAGCTTGGGGACAGGCCTCTATGAAAGGACTGAAGCTTTCTTT. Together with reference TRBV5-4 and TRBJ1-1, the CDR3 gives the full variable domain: ETGVTQSPTHLIKTRGQQVTLRCSSQSGHNTVSWYQQALGQGPQFIFQYYREEENGRGNFPPRFSGLQFPNYSSELNVNALELDDSALYLCASSLGTGLYERTEAFFGQGTRLTVV.

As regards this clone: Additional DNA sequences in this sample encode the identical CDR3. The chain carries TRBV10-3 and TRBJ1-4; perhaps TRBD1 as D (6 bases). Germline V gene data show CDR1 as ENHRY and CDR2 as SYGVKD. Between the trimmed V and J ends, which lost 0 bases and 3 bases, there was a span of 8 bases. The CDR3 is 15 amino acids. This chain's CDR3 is CAISESGGSNEKLFF. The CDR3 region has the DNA TGTGCCATCAGTGAGTCAGGGGGATCTAATGAAAAACTGTTTTTT.

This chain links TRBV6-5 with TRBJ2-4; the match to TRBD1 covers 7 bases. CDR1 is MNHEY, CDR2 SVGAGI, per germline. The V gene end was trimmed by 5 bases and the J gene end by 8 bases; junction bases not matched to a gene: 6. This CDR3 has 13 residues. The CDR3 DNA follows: TGTGCCAGCAGTGGACAGGCCCGAGACATTCAGTACTTC. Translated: CASSGQARDIQYF.